Each of the 15 T cell receptor beta chains below was sequenced from the same sample in a study of T cell repertoires in cytomegalovirus infection. TCRdb redid the calling of the reads with MiXCR, one entry per CDR3 protein. Of a few hundred thousand distinct CDR3 sequences listed, over 15% are singletons. Sequencing was carried out using CD8+ T cells from PBMCs. The receptors derive from a human donor in good health (CMV status not recorded). Some clones in this sample may be carry-over from other donors' samples.

This clonotype was seen a few times. The rearrangement uses TRBV2 and TRBJ2-7, with a tentative D call TRBD1 (5 bases). V shed 2 bases and J shed 3 bases, with 14 bases lying between them. CDR1 SNHLY and CDR2 FYNNEI come from the germline V gene. The CDR3 is 15 amino acids. Here the CDR3 DNA reads TGTGCCAGCAGTGAACTGGCAGGGCTTTACTACGAGCAGTACTTC. Its translation is CASSELAGLYYEQYF.

This clonotype has a handful of counts. The chain is built from TRBV2 and TRBJ2-3; 7 bases align to TRBD2. CDR3 length equals 15 residues. The V segment lost 1 base and the J segment 4 bases; nucleotides outside the gene matches: 5. Per germline, CDR1 SNHLY and CDR2 FYNNEI. The CDR3 spells CASSEVTSLADTQYF. The CDR3 DNA is TGTGCCAGCAGTGAAGTGACTAGCTTAGCAGATACGCAGTATTTT.

The chain joins TRBV7-6 to TRBJ2-7; D not resolved. The CDR3 consists of 12 residues. CDR1 is SGHVS, CDR2 FNYEAQ, per germline. The germline V and J ends were trimmed by 6 bases and 6 bases, with 12 bases remaining between them. Here the CDR3 DNA reads TGTGCCAGCAGTTCCCCGCAGGTCGAGCAGTACTTC. This encodes CASSSPQVEQYF.

This clonotype has a handful of counts. The chain carries TRBV4-3 and TRBJ1-2; D possibly corresponds to TRBD1 (5 bases). Trimming took 0 bases from V and 8 from J, leaving 22 bases between them. Per germline, CDR1 LGHNA and CDR2 YSLEER. This CDR3 is built from 17 residues. This CDR3 reads CASSQDRGTRVVGGYTF. The CDR3, as DNA: TGCGCCAGCAGCCAAGATCGCGGGACCAGGGTCGTAGGAGGCTACACCTTC.

This clonotype was picked up many times. The rearrangement uses TRBV15 and TRBJ1-2; no clear D. CDR3 length: 14 amino acids. Germline assignment: CDR1 LNHNV and CDR2 YYDKDF (reference sequence). The V end was cut by 0 bases, the J end by 7 bases, with 12 bases between. CDR3 region: CATSRDSGESGYTF. The CDR3 nucleotides are TGTGCCACCAGCAGAGATTCCGGGGAAAGTGGCTACACCTTC.

The V gene is TRBV12-3 or TRBV12-4, the J gene TRBJ2-7, with D perhaps matching TRBD1 (6 bases). This CDR3 spans 14 amino acids. Trimming pared 6 bases from V and 2 bases from J, leaving 14 bases between. The CDR3 coding sequence is TGTGCCAGCAGCGGTACAGGGTCCACCTACGAGCAGTACTTC. It is translated as CASSGTGSTYEQYF.

Many counts were recorded for this clonotype. The CDR3 DNA is TGTGCCAGCAGTCCTACGGGGGGGGCGGCCCAGTACTTC. It is translated as CASSPTGGAAQYF. The chain links TRBV28 to TRBJ2-5, with 8 bases that match TRBD2. The trim removed 5 bases at V and 9 bases at J, leaving 8 bases unmatched. This CDR3 spans 13 amino acids. The germline V gene has CDR1 MDHEN and CDR2 SYDVKM.

This clonotype was picked up many times. The chain is built from TRBV11-2 and TRBJ1-6, with D possibly matching TRBD1 (6 bases). The ends were cut back, 1 base at V and 9 bases at J, with 13 bases in the middle. Germline lookup yields CDR1 SGHAT and CDR2 FQNNGV. The CDR3 has 15 residues. DNA for the CDR3: TGTGCCAGCAGCTTAGTCCGGGGGCTAAGTTCACCCCTCCACTTT. It encodes CASSLVRGLSSPLHF.

This clonotype was counted between two and nine times. The V and J genes are TRBV9 and TRBJ2-7; weak D call: TRBD1 (5 bases). The germline gives CDR1 SGDLS, CDR2 YYNGEE. The V end was cut by 0 bases, the J end by 5 bases, with 15 bases between. There are 15 residues in the CDR3. This chain's CDR3 is CASSVEQVELNEQYF. CDR3 in DNA: TGTGCCAGCAGCGTAGAACAGGTGGAGCTCAACGAGCAGTACTTC.

This chain joins TRBV5-6 and TRBJ1-3; D unclear. This CDR3 spans 14 amino acids. The V gene lost 3 bases and the J gene lost 0 bases, with 7 bases spanning the gap. Per germline, CDR1 SGHDT and CDR2 YYEEEE. The CDR3, as DNA: TGTGCCAGCAGCTGGGTAGACTCTGGAAACACCATATATTTT. It encodes CASSWVDSGNTIYF.

This clonotype has just a few counts. The rearrangement uses TRBV4-1 and TRBJ2-1; a weak D match, TRBD2 (5 bases). Looked up from germline, CDR1 is MGHRA and CDR2 is YSYEKL. CDR3 length: 17 residues. The V end was cut by 4 bases, the J end by 0 bases, with 16 bases between. DNA for the CDR3: TGCGCCAGCAGCCTTACGGACTCCTCGAGCTCCTACAATGAGCAGTTCTTC. Residues: CASSLTDSSSSYNEQFF.

This clonotype was found a few times. The gene calls are TRBV15 and TRBJ2-5; D unresolved. The CDR3 has 15 residues. The ends were cut back, 3 bases at V and 6 bases at J, with 17 bases in the middle. Germline V gene lookup returns CDR1 LNHNV and CDR2 YYDKDF (reference sequence). CDR3 region: CATSRENRARQTQYF. The CDR3 DNA reads TGTGCCACCAGCAGGGAGAATAGGGCCCGGCAGACCCAGTACTTC.

This clonotype has just a few counts. The chain uses TRBV6-6 and TRBJ2-1; 11 bases align to TRBD2. The CDR3 runs 15 residues. V dropped 7 bases and J dropped 4; count of bases not matched to a gene: 6. The germline CDR1 and CDR2 sequences are MNHNY and SVGAGI (reference sequence). CDR3 sequence reads: CASTLVAGGYNEQFF. In DNA, the CDR3 is TGTGCCAGCACCCTAGTAGCGGGGGGGTACAATGAGCAGTTCTTC.

There are a few counts of this clonotype. The chain carries TRBV7-6 and TRBJ1-4; D is perhaps TRBD1 (5 bases). V was cut by 5 bases and J by 3 bases, with 13 bases left in between. Germline V gives CDR1 SGHVS, CDR2 FNYEAQ. This CDR3 has 15 amino acids. CDR3 coding DNA: TGTGCCAGCAGCGCTTCCCGGGGCGCTAATGAAAAACTGTTTTTT. This gives the protein CASSASRGANEKLFF.

This clonotype has more than one count but fewer than ten. The rearrangement links TRBV9 to TRBJ1-2, with D possibly matching TRBD1 (6 bases). Trimming removed 4 bases from V and 5 bases from J, with 18 bases in between. The CDR3 has 15 residues. Germline loops: CDR1 SGDLS, CDR2 YYNGEE. CDR3 residues: CASSPRTDDWYGYTF. The DNA of the CDR3 is TGTGCCAGCAGCCCCCGGACAGACGACTGGTATGGCTACACCTTC.